These T cell receptor beta chains were read from a single sample in a study of blood T cell repertoires in COVID-19. The method was immunoSEQ multiplex PCR; TCRdb's version includes in-frame clones alone and lacks a portion of them. The repertoire holds some 250,000 clones, with about 80% as singletons. The material sequenced was peripheral blood. The receptor source for this set is a woman older than 75 with acute or convalescent COVID-19. Each CDR3 is given with its conserved first and last residue. The order of the fields is clone size, V gene, J gene, D gene, CDR3 protein, CDR3 DNA. The D gene is left open where the match is weak. Some rows mark clone size as missing; the rest say once, few, many or name a class of expanded clone.

-	TRBV28	TRBJ1-2	-	CASSSPDRSNYGYTF	TGTGCCAGCAGTTCCCCTGACAGGTCTAACTATGGCTACACCTTC
-	TRBV19	TRBJ2-6	-	CASSNRGGSGANVLTF	TGTGCCAGTAGTAACAGGGGAGGCTCTGGGGCCAACGTCCTGACTTTC
once	TRBV5-5	TRBJ1-5	TRBD1	CASSLETGNQPQHF	TGTGCCAGCAGCTTGGAGACAGGGAACCAGCCCCAGCATTTT
-	TRBV11-2	TRBJ1-6	-	CASSLGLDNSPLHF	TGTGCCAGCAGCTTAGGGCTAGATAATTCACCCCTCCACTTT
few	TRBV12-3/TRBV12-4	TRBJ1-2	TRBD1	CASSGTGGYGYTF	TGTGCCAGCAGTGGGACAGGGGGCTATGGCTACACCTTC
-	TRBV29-1	TRBJ1-2	-	CSVVGDTANYGYTF	TGCAGCGTTGTGGGGGACACCGCTAACTATGGCTACACCTTC
few	TRBV6-6	TRBJ2-3	-	CASSYRGTQYF	TGTGCCAGCAGTTATCGAGGTACGCAGTATTTT
-	TRBV9	TRBJ2-1	TRBD2	CASSQTSLAASYNEQFF	TGTGCCAGCAGCCAGACGTCACTAGCGGCATCCTACAATGAGCAGTTCTTC
-	TRBV6-5	TRBJ1-4	-	CASRGTDEKLFF	TGTGCCAGCAGGGGGACTGATGAAAAACTGTTTTTT
-	TRBV11-3	TRBJ2-2	TRBD2	CASSSRLAGTTGELFF	TGTGCCAGCAGCTCCCGACTAGCGGGGACTACCGGGGAGCTGTTTTTT
-	TRBV19	TRBJ2-2	TRBD1	CASSGTRGRGELFF	TGTGCCAGTAGTGGTACCAGGGGGCGCGGGGAGCTGTTTTTT
-	TRBV3-1/TRBV3-2	TRBJ1-2	-	CASSQGRTGGYTF	TGTGCCAGCAGCCAGGGCAGAACGGGGGGCTACACCTTC
-	TRBV9	TRBJ1-4	-	CASSVGSGGEKLFF	TGTGCCAGCAGCGTAGGAAGTGGGGGGGAAAAACTGTTTTTT
-	TRBV7-2	TRBJ1-1	-	CASSSGAGERTEAFF	TGTGCCAGCAGCTCAGGGGCAGGGGAGAGGACTGAAGCTTTCTTT
once	TRBV3-1/TRBV3-2	TRBJ2-7	TRBD2	CASSQDHGGAYEQYF	TGTGCCAGCAGCCAAGATCACGGGGGGGCCTACGAGCAGTACTTC
once	TRBV3-1/TRBV3-2	TRBJ2-3	-	CASSQYPTDTQYF	TGTGCCAGCAGCCAATATCCCACAGATACGCAGTATTTT
-	TRBV6-6	TRBJ1-5	-	CASTYGGANQPQHF	TGTGCCAGCACCTACGGGGGGGCAAATCAGCCCCAGCATTTT
once	TRBV1	TRBJ2-2	-	CTSSHYPAPGGANGELFF	TGCACCAGCAGCCATTACCCCGCTCCCGGGGGGGCCAACGGGGAGCTGTTTTTT
few	TRBV27	TRBJ1-5	-	CASSLLGGASNQPQHF	TGTGCCAGCAGTTTATTGGGGGGGGCTAGCAATCAGCCCCAGCATTTT
few	TRBV9	TRBJ2-2	-	CASSRTVANTGELFF	TGTGCCAGCAGTAGGACAGTTGCGAACACCGGGGAGCTGTTTTTT
-	TRBV19	TRBJ1-5	-	CASSISNADQPQHF	TGTGCCAGTAGTATTAGCAACGCCGATCAGCCCCAGCATTTT
once	TRBV3-1/TRBV3-2	TRBJ2-7	-	CASSHLGGEQYF	TGTGCCAGCAGCCACCTAGGGGGCGAGCAGTACTTC
-	TRBV28	TRBJ1-5	-	CASSFGPGGNQPQHF	TGTGCCAGCAGTTTTGGACCCGGGGGCAATCAGCCCCAGCATTTT
-	TRBV7-8	TRBJ1-1	-	CASSQRGESGEAFF	TGTGCCAGCAGCCAGCGCGGGGAGAGCGGTGAAGCTTTCTTT
few	TRBV27	TRBJ2-1	-	CASSKYNEQFF	TGTGCCAGCAGCAAATACAATGAGCAGTTCTTC
once	TRBV10-2	TRBJ2-1	-	CASHRGGFASYNEQFF	TGCGCCAGCCATCGGGGAGGCTTCGCCTCCTACAATGAGCAGTTCTTC
-	TRBV19	TRBJ2-5	-	CASTLSGRKQETQYF	TGTGCCAGTACCCTATCGGGGAGGAAACAAGAGACCCAGTACTTC
-	TRBV29-1	TRBJ1-2	-	CSVAEGFRANGYTF	TGCAGCGTCGCCGAGGGCTTCCGTGCTAATGGCTACACCTTC
-	TRBV5-1	TRBJ2-1	TRBD2	CASSLRAGGPSNEQFF	TGCGCCAGCAGCTTGAGGGCGGGGGGCCCTTCCAATGAGCAGTTCTTC
once	TRBV2	TRBJ1-2	TRBD1	CASSEISQGGGYTF	TGTGCCAGCAGTGAGATCTCCCAGGGGGGTGGCTACACCTTC
-	TRBV5-6	TRBJ2-1	TRBD1	CASSPDRGSYNEQFF	TGTGCCAGCAGCCCAGACAGGGGCTCTTACAATGAGCAGTTCTTC
-	TRBV3-1/TRBV3-2	TRBJ2-3	TRBD1	CASSQDRRDRVADTQYF	TGTGCCAGCAGCCAAGACAGGCGGGACAGGGTCGCAGATACGCAGTATTTT
-	TRBV19	TRBJ1-5	TRBD1	CASMTGQGGQPQHF	TGTGCCAGTATGACAGGACAGGGAGGACAGCCCCAGCATTTT
-	TRBV19	TRBJ1-1	TRBD1	CASSIDSTGAAFF	TGTGCCAGTAGTATAGATTCCACAGGGGCGGCTTTCTTT
-	TRBV6-5	TRBJ2-2	TRBD2	CASTGAGGTGELFF	TGTGCCAGCACTGGGGCGGGGGGCACCGGGGAGCTGTTTTTT
-	TRBV7-9	TRBJ1-6	TRBD1	CASSSHRGNNSPLHF	TGTGCCAGCAGCTCTCACAGGGGGAATAATTCACCCCTCCACTTT
-	TRBV28	TRBJ2-1	TRBD2	CASGLAGVNEQFF	TGTGCCAGCGGACTAGCGGGGGTCAATGAGCAGTTCTTC
-	TRBV19	TRBJ1-2	-	CASSGAGNYGYTF	TGTGCCAGTAGTGGGGCAGGGAACTATGGCTACACCTTC
-	TRBV6-5	TRBJ2-7	TRBD1	CASSPGQGKLGQYF	TGTGCCAGCAGTCCGGGACAGGGGAAATTGGGGCAGTACTTC
-	TRBV5-8	TRBJ1-1	-	CANSLGGGYTEAFF	TGTGCCAACAGCTTGGGCGGGGGCTACACTGAAGCTTTCTTT
-	TRBV11-3	TRBJ1-2	-	CASSLPRPLCGYTF	TGTGCCAGCAGCTTACCCAGGCCCCTGTGTGGCTACACCTTC
-	TRBV3-1/TRBV3-2	TRBJ2-7	TRBD1	CASSHLTGTGDYEQYF	TGTGCCAGCAGCCATTTGACGGGGACAGGCGACTACGAGCAGTACTTC
-	TRBV3-1/TRBV3-2	TRBJ1-3	TRBD1	CASGRDRVHTIYF	TGTGCCAGCGGCCGGGACAGGGTGCACACCATATATTTT